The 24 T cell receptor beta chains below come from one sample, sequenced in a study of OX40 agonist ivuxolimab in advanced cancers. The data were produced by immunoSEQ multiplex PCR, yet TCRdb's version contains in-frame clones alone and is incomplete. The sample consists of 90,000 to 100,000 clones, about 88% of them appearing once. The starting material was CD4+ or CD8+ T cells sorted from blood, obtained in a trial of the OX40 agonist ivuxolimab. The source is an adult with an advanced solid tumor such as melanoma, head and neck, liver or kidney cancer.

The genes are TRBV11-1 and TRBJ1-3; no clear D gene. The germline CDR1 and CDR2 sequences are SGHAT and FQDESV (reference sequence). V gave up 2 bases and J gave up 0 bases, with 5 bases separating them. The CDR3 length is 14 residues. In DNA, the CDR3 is TGTGCCAGCAGCTTATATCACTCTGGAAACACCATATATTTT. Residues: CASSLYHSGNTIYF.

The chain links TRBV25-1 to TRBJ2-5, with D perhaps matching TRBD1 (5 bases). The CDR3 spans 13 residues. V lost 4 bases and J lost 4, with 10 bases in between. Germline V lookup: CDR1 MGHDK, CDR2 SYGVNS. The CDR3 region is CASSVGVGETQYF. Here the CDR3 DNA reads TGTGCCAGCAGTGTAGGGGTTGGAGAGACCCAGTACTTC.

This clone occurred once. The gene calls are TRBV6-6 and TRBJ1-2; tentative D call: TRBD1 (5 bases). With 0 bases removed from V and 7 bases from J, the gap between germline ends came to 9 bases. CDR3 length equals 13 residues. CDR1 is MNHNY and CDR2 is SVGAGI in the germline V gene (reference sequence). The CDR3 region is CASSYSKGAGYTF. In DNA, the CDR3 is TGTGCCAGCAGTTACTCGAAAGGGGCTGGCTACACCTTC.

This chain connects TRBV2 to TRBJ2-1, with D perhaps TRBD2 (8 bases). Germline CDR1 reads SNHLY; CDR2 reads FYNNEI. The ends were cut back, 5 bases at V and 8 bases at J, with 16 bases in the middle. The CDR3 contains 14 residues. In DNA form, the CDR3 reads TGTGCCAGCAGTCCCCCGGGGGGGACAGATGAGCAGTTCTTC. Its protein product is CASSPPGGTDEQFF.

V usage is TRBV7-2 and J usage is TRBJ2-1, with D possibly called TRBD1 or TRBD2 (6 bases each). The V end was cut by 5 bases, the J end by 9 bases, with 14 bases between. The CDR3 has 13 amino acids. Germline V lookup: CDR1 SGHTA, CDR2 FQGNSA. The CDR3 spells CASSRREGGEQFF. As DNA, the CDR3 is TGTGCCAGCAGCCGACGCGAGGGGGGTGAGCAGTTCTTC.

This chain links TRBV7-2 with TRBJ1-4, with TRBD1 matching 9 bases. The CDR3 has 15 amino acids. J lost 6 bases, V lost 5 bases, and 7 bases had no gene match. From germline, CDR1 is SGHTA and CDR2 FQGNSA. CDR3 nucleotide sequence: TGTGCCAGCAGCCCGGGACAGGGTGGCTATGAAAAACTGTTTTTT. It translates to CASSPGQGGYEKLFF.

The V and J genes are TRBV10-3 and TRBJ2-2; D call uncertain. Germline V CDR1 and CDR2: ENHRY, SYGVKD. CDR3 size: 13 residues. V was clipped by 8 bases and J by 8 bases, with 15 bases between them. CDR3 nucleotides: TGTGCCATCTTTAGGCCGGGTCCTGGGGAGCTGTTTTTT. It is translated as CAIFRPGPGELFF.

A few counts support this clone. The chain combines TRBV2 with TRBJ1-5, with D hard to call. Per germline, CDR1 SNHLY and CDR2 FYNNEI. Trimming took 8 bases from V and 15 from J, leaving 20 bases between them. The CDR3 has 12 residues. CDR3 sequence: CASDREGGGGHF. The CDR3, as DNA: TGTGCCAGCGATAGGGAAGGCGGAGGTGGGCATTTT. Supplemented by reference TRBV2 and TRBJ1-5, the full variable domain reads EPEVTQTPSHQVTQMGQEVILRCVPISNHLYFYWYRQILGQKVEFLVSFYNNEISEKSEIFDDQFSVERPDGSNFTLKIRSTKLEDSAMYFCASDREGGGGHFGDGTRLSIL.

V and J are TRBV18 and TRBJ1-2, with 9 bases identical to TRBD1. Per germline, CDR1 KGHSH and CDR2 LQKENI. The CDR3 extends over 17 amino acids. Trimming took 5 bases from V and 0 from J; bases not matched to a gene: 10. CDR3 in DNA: TGTGCCAGCTCATCCGGACAGGGGACCTCCTCTAACTATGGCTACACCTTC. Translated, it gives CASSSGQGTSSNYGYTF. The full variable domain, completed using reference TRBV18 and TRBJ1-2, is NAGVMQNPRHLVRRRGQEARLRCSPMKGHSHVYWYRQLPEEGLKFMVYLQKENIIDESGMPKERFSAEFPKEGPSILRIQQVVRGDSAAYFCASSSGQGTSSNYGYTFGSGTRLTVV.

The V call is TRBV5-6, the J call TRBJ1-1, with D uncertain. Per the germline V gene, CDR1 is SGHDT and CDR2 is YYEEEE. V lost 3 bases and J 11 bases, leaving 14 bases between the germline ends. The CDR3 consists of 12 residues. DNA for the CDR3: TGTGCCAGCAGCTCACTACTTTCTCGGGCTTTCTTT. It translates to CASSSLLSRAFF.

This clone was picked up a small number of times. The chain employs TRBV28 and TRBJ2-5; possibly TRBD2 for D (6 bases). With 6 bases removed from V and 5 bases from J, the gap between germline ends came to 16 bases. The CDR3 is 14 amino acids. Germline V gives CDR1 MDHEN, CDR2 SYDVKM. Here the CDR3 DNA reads TGTGCCAGCAGCCACCCTGCGGGGTTGGAGACCCAGTACTTC. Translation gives CASSHPAGLETQYF.

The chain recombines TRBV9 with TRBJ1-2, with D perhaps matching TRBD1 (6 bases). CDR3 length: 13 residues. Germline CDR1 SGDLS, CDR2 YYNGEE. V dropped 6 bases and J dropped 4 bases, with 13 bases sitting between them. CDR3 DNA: TGTGCCAGCAACCGAGGGGGGATCTATGGCTACACCTTC. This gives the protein CASNRGGIYGYTF.

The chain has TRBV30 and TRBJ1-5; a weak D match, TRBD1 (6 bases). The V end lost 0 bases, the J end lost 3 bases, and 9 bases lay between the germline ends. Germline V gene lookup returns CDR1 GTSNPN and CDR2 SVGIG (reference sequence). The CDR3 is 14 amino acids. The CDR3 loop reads CAWSVGGPNQPQHF. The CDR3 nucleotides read TGTGCCTGGAGTGTAGGGGGGCCCAATCAGCCCCAGCATTTT.

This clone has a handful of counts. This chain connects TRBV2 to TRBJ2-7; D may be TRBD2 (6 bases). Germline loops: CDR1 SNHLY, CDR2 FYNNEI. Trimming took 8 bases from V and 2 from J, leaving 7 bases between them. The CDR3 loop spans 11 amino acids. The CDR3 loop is CASSGAYEQYV. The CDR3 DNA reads TGTGCCAGCTCGGGGGCCTACGAGCAGTACGTC.

The CDR3 DNA follows: TGCGCCAGCAGCTTGCTTCCAGTAGCCAAAAACATTCAGTACTTC. It is translated as CASSLLPVAKNIQYF. V gene TRBV5-1 combines with J gene TRBJ2-4; D gene ambiguous. The CDR3 is 15 amino acids. Looked up from germline, CDR1 is SGHRS and CDR2 is YFSETQ. The ends were cut back, 1 base at V and 0 bases at J, with 8 bases in the middle.

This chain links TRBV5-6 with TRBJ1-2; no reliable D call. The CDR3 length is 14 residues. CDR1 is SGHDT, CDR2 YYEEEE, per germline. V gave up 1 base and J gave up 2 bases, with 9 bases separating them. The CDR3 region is CASSLPEQNYGYTF. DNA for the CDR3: TGTGCCAGCAGCTTGCCCGAGCAAAACTATGGCTACACCTTC.

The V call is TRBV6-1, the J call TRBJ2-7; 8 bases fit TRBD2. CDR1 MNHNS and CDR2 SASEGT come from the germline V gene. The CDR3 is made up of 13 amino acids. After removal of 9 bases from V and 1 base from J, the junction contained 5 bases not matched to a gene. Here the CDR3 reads CASTTSGSYEQYV. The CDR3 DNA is TGTGCCAGTACCACTAGCGGTTCCTACGAGCAGTACGTC.

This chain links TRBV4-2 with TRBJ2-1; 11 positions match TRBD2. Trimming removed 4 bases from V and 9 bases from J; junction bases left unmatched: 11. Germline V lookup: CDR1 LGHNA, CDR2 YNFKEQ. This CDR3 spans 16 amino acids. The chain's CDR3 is CASSLRDTSGRGEQFF. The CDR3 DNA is TGTGCCAGCAGCCTACGCGACACTAGCGGGAGAGGTGAGCAGTTCTTC.

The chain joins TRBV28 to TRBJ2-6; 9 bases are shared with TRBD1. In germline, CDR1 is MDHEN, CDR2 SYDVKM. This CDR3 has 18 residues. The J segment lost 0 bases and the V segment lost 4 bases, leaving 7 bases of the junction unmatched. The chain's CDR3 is CASSSGQGPFSGANVLTF. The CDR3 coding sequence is TGTGCCAGCAGTTCCGGACAGGGGCCCTTCTCTGGGGCCAACGTCCTGACTTTC.

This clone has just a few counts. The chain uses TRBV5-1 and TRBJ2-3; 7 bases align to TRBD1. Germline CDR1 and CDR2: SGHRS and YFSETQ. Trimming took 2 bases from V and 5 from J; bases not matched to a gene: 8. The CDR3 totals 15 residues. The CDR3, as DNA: TGCGCCAGCAGCTTCCGAGGGGGCGCGGGAGATACGCAGTATTTT. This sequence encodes CASSFRGGAGDTQYF. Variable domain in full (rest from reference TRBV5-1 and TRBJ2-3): KAGVTQTPRYLIKTRGQQVTLSCSPISGHRSVSWYQQTPGQGLQFLFEYFSETQRNKGNFPGRFSGRQFSNSRSEMNVSTLELGDSALYLCASSFRGGAGDTQYFGPGTRLTVL.

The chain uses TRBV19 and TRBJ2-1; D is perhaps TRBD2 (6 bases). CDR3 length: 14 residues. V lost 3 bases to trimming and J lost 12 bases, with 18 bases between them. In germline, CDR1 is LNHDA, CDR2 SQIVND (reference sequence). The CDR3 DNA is TGTGCCAGTAGTATCGAGACTTCCTTGGGGGGGCAGTTCTTC. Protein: CASSIETSLGGQFF. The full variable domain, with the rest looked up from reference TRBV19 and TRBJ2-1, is DGGITQSPKYLFRKEGQNVTLSCEQNLNHDAMYWYRQDPGQGLRLIYYSQIVNDFQKGDIAEGYSVSREKKESFPLTVTSAQKNPTAFYLCASSIETSLGGQFFGPGTRLTVL.

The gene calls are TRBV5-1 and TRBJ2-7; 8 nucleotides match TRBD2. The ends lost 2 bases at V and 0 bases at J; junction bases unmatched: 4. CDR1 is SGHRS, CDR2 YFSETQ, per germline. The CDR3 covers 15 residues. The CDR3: CASSFGGGSSYEQYF. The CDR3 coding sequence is TGCGCCAGCAGCTTTGGCGGGGGGTCCTCCTACGAGCAGTACTTC.

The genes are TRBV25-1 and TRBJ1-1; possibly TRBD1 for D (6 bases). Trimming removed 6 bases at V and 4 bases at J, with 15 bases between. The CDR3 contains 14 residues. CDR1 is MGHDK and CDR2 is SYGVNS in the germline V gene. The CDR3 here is CASRPHRESTEAFF. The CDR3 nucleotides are TGTGCCAGCAGGCCTCACAGGGAAAGCACTGAAGCTTTCTTT.

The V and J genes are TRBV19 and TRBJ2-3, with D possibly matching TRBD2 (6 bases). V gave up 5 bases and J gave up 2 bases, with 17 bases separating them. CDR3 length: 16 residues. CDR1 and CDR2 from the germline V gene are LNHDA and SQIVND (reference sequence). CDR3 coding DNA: TGTGCCAGTAGTTCCCGGACTAATTTTAACACAGATACGCAGTATTTT. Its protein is CASSSRTNFNTDTQYF.